This T cell receptor (beta chain) emerged from a study of a mutant IDH1 vaccine in newly diagnosed glioma. Study-wide background: Treated patients showed a male proportion of around 62%, a female proportion of about 40%, and a mean age of approximately 40 years. Overall study results and limits: In 80% to 95% of patients, immune responses induced by the vaccine occurred.

With respect to this clone: Its antigen remains unidentified.

Time point meaning: week 5, during vaccination. What each vaccine dose contained was 300 ug of mutant IDH1 20-mer peptide, accompanied by topical imiquimod. The data were produced by immunoSEQ multiplex PCR, yet TCRdb's version contains in-frame clones alone and is incomplete. This sample yields around 28,000 clones, of which approximately 88% are seen a single time; 20% belongs to the top ten. CDR3 length: 12 residues. Germline CDR1 is MNHEY and CDR2 is SVGAGI. Losses at the gene ends were 8 bases for V and 13 bases for J; bases not matched to a gene: 6. This TCR came from a man aged 18-30 years with glioma. The sample consisted of PBMCs, taken from a glioma patient whose treatment included an IDH1 peptide vaccine. The chain recombines TRBV6-5 with TRBJ1-6, with 9 positions matching TRBD1. This CDR3 is CASRQGVWPLHF. The CDR3 DNA is TGTGCCAGCCGACAGGGGGTCTGGCCCCTCCACTTT.